The clone carrying this T cell receptor beta chain was observed a handful of times. Its antigen is still unknown. The V segment lost 2 bases and the J segment 10 bases; nucleotides outside the gene matches: 3. CDR3 length equals 13 residues. Germline-derived CDR1 and CDR2 are MNHEY and SMNVEV (reference sequence). The data belong to a study of T-cell memory formation after mild COVID-19. Study conclusions and caveats: There was no confirmation that second-wave clones peaking on day 37 were SARS-CoV-2 specific.

TCRdb processed the 5' RACE reads anew with MiXCR; each CDR3 protein has one entry. In the table there are roughly 110,000 distinct CDR3 sequences, about 17% of which are singletons. The chain has TRBV27 and TRBJ2-1; TRBD2 agrees at 9 bases. This sequence was found in an adult woman who had mild COVID-19 (a few samples of this study predate the infection). Cell type and time point are not known. The sequenced material came from PBMCs or a T cell subset sorted from them (not recorded which). The CDR3 coding sequence is TGTGCCAGCAGTTTAGCGGGGGGGCTCGAGCAGTTCTTC. Protein: CASSLAGGLEQFF.